This TCR beta chain was captured by sequencing in a study of blood T cell repertoires in COVID-19. Study-wide background: The United States, Italy and Spain provided the acute and convalescent COVID-19 samples. The analysed material was cDNA or gDNA that came from T cells, B-cell-depleted T cells, or PBMCs.

The authors' processing: Counts of nucleated cells, estimated from reference gene primer amplification, were obtained. Sequencing was performed with immunoSEQ multiplex PCR; in TCRdb, only in-frame clones are kept and a portion is missing. Clone size and the V and J calls come from that table; the DNA yielded D and trimming. The repertoire holds hundreds of thousands of clones, with around 89% as singletons. Recruits, aged roughly 18 to 95 years, lived in 20 to 30 US areas. The CDR3 is 16 amino acids. Trimming took 4 bases from V and 4 from J; bases not matched to a gene: 8. The germline CDR1 and CDR2 sequences are SGHVS and FQNEAQ.

Sequences were obtained from PBMCs or T cells enriched from blood (not recorded which). The rearrangement uses TRBV7-8 and TRBJ1-4; TRBD1 agrees at 8 bases. This clonotype was sampled from a woman between 35 and 50 years old who had recovered from COVID-19. The CDR3 reads CASSSHRTGINEKLFF. The DNA for the CDR3 is TGTGCCAGCAGCTCACATCGGACAGGGATTAATGAAAAACTGTTTTTT. Full variable domain (remainder filled in from reference TRBV7-8 and TRBJ1-4): GAGVSQSPRYKVAKRGQDVALRCDPISGHVSLFWYQQALGQGPEFLTYFQNEAQLDKSGLPSDRFFAERPEGSVSTLKIQRTQQEDSAVYLCASSSHRTGINEKLFFGSGTQLSVL.